The 29 T cell receptor beta chains below come from one sample, sequenced in a study of beta chain features in type 1 diabetes. Regarding the study as a whole: Moderate yet significant TCRB CDR3 shortening was seen in Type 1 diabetes patients in all four CD4+ subsets.

Their antigens remain unidentified. Isolated RNA was reverse transcribed in full, so expressed TCRB transcripts were sequenced. The repertoire was sequenced with immunoSEQ multiplex PCR; TCRdb's copy has only in-frame clones and lacks some. The repertoire holds hundreds of thousands of clones, with around 15% as singletons. Sequencing was performed on naive CD4+ T cells from blood. The receptor source for this set is a man between 18 and 35 years old with type 1 diabetes.

The V and J genes are TRBV5-1 and TRBJ1-6, with D unresolved. This CDR3 has 14 residues. V dropped 0 bases and J dropped 6 bases, with 7 bases sitting between them. The germline CDR1 and CDR2 sequences are SGHRS and YFSETQ. CDR3 loop: CASSLGRINSPLHF. The CDR3 DNA reads as TGCGCCAGCAGCTTGGGCAGGATTAATTCACCCCTCCACTTT.

The CDR3 protein is CATSRDSLAGAHEQYF. The CDR3 bases are TGTGCCACCAGCAGAGATAGCCTAGCGGGAGCGCACGAGCAGTACTTC. The V gene is TRBV15, the J gene TRBJ2-7; 10 positions match TRBD2. V shed 0 bases, J shed 5 bases, and the junction held 7 bases outside the gene matches. The CDR3 has 16 residues. The germline V gene encodes CDR1 LNHNV and CDR2 YYDKDF (reference sequence).

The rearrangement uses TRBV28 and TRBJ2-3; the match to TRBD1 covers 9 bases. The CDR3 loop spans 15 amino acids. Losses at the gene ends were 4 bases for V and 5 bases for J; bases not matched to a gene: 7. CDR1 MDHEN and CDR2 SYDVKM come from the germline V gene. This chain's CDR3 is CASSWGGQGQDTQYF. DNA for the CDR3: TGTGCCAGCAGTTGGGGGGGACAGGGTCAAGATACGCAGTATTTT.

This clone was counted only a few times. V gene TRBV13 combines with J gene TRBJ2-5, with D possibly matching TRBD2 (7 bases). CDR3 length: 17 residues. V dropped 5 bases and J dropped 5 bases, with 24 bases sitting between them. Germline V gives CDR1 PRHDT, CDR2 FYEKMQ (reference sequence). The CDR3 is CASSPPGGGKVQETQYF. The CDR3 bases are TGTGCCAGCAGCCCGCCGGGGGGCGGGAAGGTTCAGGAGACCCAGTACTTC.

There are a few counts of this clone. The chain carries TRBV6-5 and TRBJ2-2; D is possibly TRBD2 (7 bases). This CDR3 contains 16 residues. Germline values: CDR1 MNHEY, CDR2 SVGAGI. V lost 0 bases and J lost 5, with 13 bases in between. Written as DNA, the CDR3 is TGTGCCAGCAGTTACTCGCGGGGGCGTGGAACCGGGGAGCTGTTTTTT. Residues: CASSYSRGRGTGELFF.

The chain links TRBV9 to TRBJ2-7; 9 bases agree with TRBD1. This CDR3 is 15 amino acids long. The germline V gene encodes CDR1 SGDLS and CDR2 YYNGEE. V gave up 3 bases and J gave up 2 bases; unmatched junction bases: 6. The CDR3 region is CASSASTGGPYEQYF. CDR3 in DNA: TGTGCCAGCAGCGCTTCGACAGGGGGACCCTACGAGCAGTACTTC.

The chain has TRBV15 and TRBJ2-7; D is ambiguous. V was trimmed by 5 bases and J by 3 bases, leaving 14 bases between them. The germline V gene has CDR1 LNHNV and CDR2 YYDKDF (reference sequence). The CDR3 spans 14 residues. The CDR3 here is CATSAWVASYEQYF. CDR3 sequence (DNA): TGTGCCACCAGCGCCTGGGTAGCCAGCTACGAGCAGTACTTC. The variable domain in full, completed from reference TRBV15 and TRBJ2-7, reads DAMVIQNPRYQVTQFGKPVTLSCSQTLNHNVMYWYQQKSSQAPKLLFHYYDKDFNNEADTPDNFQSRRPNTSFCFLDIRSPGLGDTAMYLCATSAWVASYEQYFGPGTRLTVT.

The chain combines TRBV18 with TRBJ2-7; TRBD1 agrees at 8 bases. The V and J ends lost 5 bases and 5 bases, in that order; junction bases with no gene match: 5. CDR3 length: 13 residues. CDR1 is KGHSH and CDR2 is LQKENI in the germline V gene. For the CDR3, the DNA is TGTGCCAGCTCAGGACAGGGCGACGACGAGCAGTACTTC. Translating it yields CASSGQGDDEQYF.

The rearrangement uses TRBV30 and TRBJ2-3; no firm D call. The CDR3 is 13 residues long. V was trimmed by 4 bases and J by 6 bases, leaving 14 bases between them. Germline CDR1 is GTSNPN and CDR2 is SVGIG (reference sequence). CDR3 sequence reads: CAWTWTSSDTQYF. CDR3 nucleotides: TGTGCCTGGACGTGGACCTCATCTGATACGCAGTATTTT.

With regard to this clone: Germline and junction disagree at one end, which may indicate a read error. The chain combines TRBV9 with TRBJ2-6; TRBD2 matches at 7 bases. Germline values: CDR1 SGDLS, CDR2 YYNGEE. This CDR3 region has 16 residues. CDR3 sequence: CARSARGDSGANVLTF. The CDR3 DNA sequence: TGTGCCCGCAGCGCCCGGGGGGATTCTGGGGCCAACGTCCTGACTTTC.

V is TRBV6-1 and J is TRBJ1-5; no clear D. The CDR3 is made up of 15 amino acids. V dropped 8 bases and J dropped 5 bases, with 19 bases sitting between them. Germline CDR1 and CDR2: MNHNS and SASEGT. The CDR3 is CASFGSGRVDQPQHF. CDR3 coding DNA: TGTGCCAGCTTTGGTTCAGGACGAGTAGATCAGCCCCAGCATTTT.

The gene calls are TRBV11-1 and TRBJ2-3; 8 bases map to TRBD2. This CDR3 has 15 amino acids. The germline V gene encodes CDR1 SGHAT and CDR2 FQDESV (reference sequence). With V trimmed by 4 bases and J by 2 bases, 5 bases remained unmatched. The CDR3 is CASSSPGGNTDTQYF. The CDR3 DNA reads TGTGCCAGCAGCTCCCCGGGGGGGAACACAGATACGCAGTATTTT.

This clone was seen only a few times. A read error may produce the germline difference seen at one junction end. The chain couples TRBV28 to TRBJ1-4, with D uncertain. Germline assignment: CDR1 MDHEN and CDR2 SYDVKM. There are 14 residues in the CDR3. CDR3 bases: TGTGCCGGCAGCGGACGGACAACTAATGAAAAACTGTTTTTT. It specifies CAGSGRTTNEKLFF.

This clone occurred a few times. The chain links TRBV7-9 to TRBJ2-3; no definite D call. The CDR3 consists of 13 residues. Germline V gene lookup returns CDR1 SEHNR and CDR2 FQNEAQ (reference sequence). Deletions cut 5 bases from V and 3 bases from J, with 9 bases between. The CDR3 protein is CASSRHGTDTQYF. CDR3 sequence (DNA): TGTGCCAGCAGCCGCCACGGAACAGATACGCAGTATTTT.

This clone appeared a few times. The gene calls are TRBV28 and TRBJ2-3; unclear D gene. V was shortened by 4 bases and J by 0 bases, with 5 bases between the two germline ends. The CDR3 runs 13 residues. Germline V lookup: CDR1 MDHEN, CDR2 SYDVKM. CDR3 amino acids: CASSSASTDTQYF. The CDR3 coding sequence is TGTGCCAGCAGTTCAGCTAGCACAGATACGCAGTATTTT.

The rearrangement links TRBV5-1 to TRBJ1-2; the match to TRBD1 covers 9 bases. The CDR3 contains 14 residues. Losses at the gene ends were 4 bases for V and 8 bases for J; bases not matched to a gene: 9. CDR1 and CDR2 from the germline V gene are SGHRS and YFSETQ. DNA for the CDR3: TGCGCCAGCAGCACGAACAGGGGGCGGGACGGCTACACCTTC. Translated, it gives CASSTNRGRDGYTF.

The V gene is TRBV23-1, the J gene TRBJ2-1, with 8 bases matching TRBD2. TRBV23-1 is filed as an ORF, its function uncertain. The CDR3 contains 16 residues. With V trimmed by 0 bases and J by 5 bases, 6 bases remained unmatched. DNA of the CDR3: TGCGCCAGCAGTCAATCGGGGACTAGTGGGAACAATGAGCAGTTCTTC. Residues: CASSQSGTSGNNEQFF.

The rearrangement links TRBV30 to TRBJ1-5; D remains unclear. This CDR3 comprises 16 residues. The V gene lost 3 bases and the J gene lost 0 bases, with 15 bases spanning the gap. CDR1 and CDR2 (germline): GTSNPN, SVGIG (reference sequence). CDR3 DNA sequence: TGTGCCTGGAGCCAAACCCAAGTAGCTAGCAATCAGCCCCAGCATTTT. This translates into CAWSQTQVASNQPQHF.

This clone was found a few times. V usage is TRBV30 and J usage is TRBJ2-5, with 9 nucleotides matching TRBD2. CDR1 and CDR2 (germline): GTSNPN, SVGIG (reference sequence). This CDR3 comprises 13 residues. Unmatched junction bases numbered 3, after V lost 6 bases and J lost 1 base. CDR3 DNA sequence: TGTGCCTGCTTGGGACTAGCCCAAGAGACCCAGTACTTC. Its protein is CACLGLAQETQYF.

The rearrangement joins TRBV2 to TRBJ1-2; D may be TRBD1 (6 bases). Germline lookup yields CDR1 SNHLY and CDR2 FYNNEI. The CDR3 spans 13 residues. The V end lost 0 bases, the J end lost 8 bases, and 10 bases lay between the germline ends. CDR3 coding DNA: TGTGCCAGCAGTGAAGCACAGGGTGCGGGCTACACCTTC. It is translated as CASSEAQGAGYTF.

This clone was picked up one time. The rearrangement uses TRBV5-1 and TRBJ1-4; no reliable D call. The germline V gene has CDR1 SGHRS and CDR2 YFSETQ. V was trimmed by 2 bases and J by 2 bases, leaving 13 bases between them. The CDR3 is 16 residues long. The chain's CDR3 is CASSFGVSSTNEKLFF. CDR3 nucleotide sequence: TGCGCCAGCAGCTTCGGGGTTTCATCCACTAATGAAAAACTGTTTTTT.

This clone was picked up a small number of times. This chain joins TRBV29-1 and TRBJ1-1; a weak D match, TRBD1 (6 bases). The V end was cut by 2 bases, the J end by 5 bases, with 15 bases between. This CDR3 has 14 residues. In germline, CDR1 is SQVTM, CDR2 ANQGSEA. The CDR3 is CSVENPGAWTEAFF. The CDR3 region has the DNA TGCAGCGTTGAAAACCCGGGGGCATGGACTGAAGCTTTCTTT.

This clone was seen a few times. In DNA form, the CDR3 reads TGTGCCAGCAGTTCCGGAGCAGGGGGCTACGAGCAGTACTTC. Translation: CASSSGAGGYEQYF. The rearrangement uses TRBV6-6 and TRBJ2-7, with 7 positions matching TRBD1. Germline CDR1 MNHNY, CDR2 SVGAGI (reference sequence). CDR3 size: 14 residues. J gave up 3 bases and V 4 bases, and 6 bases lay outside the gene matches.

V and J are TRBV5-4 and TRBJ2-5, with a weak D call TRBD1 (6 bases). Trimming took 0 bases from V and 1 from J, leaving 7 bases between them. CDR1 is SGHNT, CDR2 YYREEE, per germline (reference sequence). The CDR3 loop spans 14 amino acids. The CDR3 is CASSLGQAQETQYF. The CDR3 nucleotides are TGTGCCAGCAGCTTGGGACAGGCCCAAGAGACCCAGTACTTC.

As to this clone: Within the sample, other DNA sequences also encode this same CDR3. This chain connects TRBV7-2 to TRBJ2-7; no reliable D call. V dropped 3 bases and J dropped 1 base, with 4 bases sitting between them. The CDR3 extends over 12 amino acids. Germline V gene data show CDR1 as SGHTA and CDR2 as FQGNSA. The CDR3 coding sequence is TGTGCCAGCAGCTTCTCATCCTACGAGCAGTACTTC. Residues: CASSFSSYEQYF.

The rearrangement links TRBV23-1 to TRBJ1-5; D might be TRBD1 (5 bases). TRBV23-1 is an ORF, with its function uncertain. V gave up 4 bases and J gave up 1 base, with 14 bases separating them. The CDR3 has 16 amino acids. CDR3 in amino acids: CASSLWGGRSNQPQHF. As DNA, the CDR3 is TGCGCCAGCAGTCTCTGGGGGGGTCGGAGCAATCAGCCCCAGCATTTT.

This rearrangement joins TRBV5-7 to TRBJ2-7, with 9 bases matching TRBD2. TRBV5-7 qualifies as an ORF whose function is uncertain. Trimming took 4 bases from V and 2 from J; bases not matched to a gene: 10. CDR3 length: 16 residues. The CDR3 DNA reads TGTGCCAGCAGCCCTATTAGGGGGACTAGCCCCTACGAGCAGTACTTC. Translation: CASSPIRGTSPYEQYF.

This sequence joins TRBV6-1 and TRBJ2-7; 7 bases fit TRBD2. The germline V gene encodes CDR1 MNHNS and CDR2 SASEGT. V dropped 6 bases and J dropped 2; count of bases not matched to a gene: 4. The CDR3 totals 13 residues. CDR3 residues: CASRGGPPYEQYF. For the CDR3, the DNA is TGTGCCAGCAGGGGAGGGCCCCCCTACGAGCAGTACTTC.

The V call is TRBV28, the J call TRBJ2-1; the match to TRBD2 covers 16 bases. CDR1 and CDR2 (germline): MDHEN, SYDVKM. The CDR3 consists of 18 residues. After removal of 5 bases from V and 7 bases from J, the junction contained 11 bases not matched to a gene. CDR3: CASSRQGLAGGLGNEQFF. DNA of the CDR3: TGTGCCAGCAGTCGTCAGGGACTAGCGGGGGGGCTAGGGAATGAGCAGTTCTTC.